The clone carrying this T cell receptor (beta chain) was counted many times. Its antigen is not known. The CDR3 loop spans 13 amino acids. V was clipped by 2 bases and J by 7 bases, with 12 bases between them. Per the germline V gene, CDR1 is SGHRS and CDR2 is YFSETQ. The study profiled TCR beta VDJ and CDR3 using genomic DNA as template. Each CDR3 protein gets one entry after TCRdb re-called the reads with MiXCR. The sample includes 150,000 or so distinct CDR3 sequences, around half of them seen just once. The sample comes from a study of CD8+CD57+ T cells in acquired aplastic anemia. Findings and limits, study-wide: For CD8+ Simpson's diversity, patients and controls showed no significant difference.

Patients chosen for sequencing had CD8+CD57+ cells that had expanded, as shown by flow cytometry. This sequence was found in a human donor with aplastic anemia. The chain couples TRBV5-1 to TRBJ1-1, with D perhaps TRBD1 (6 bases). Sequenced input: sorted CD4+, CD8+, or CD8+CD57+ T cells (not recorded which) from PBMCs. CDR3 nucleotide sequence: TGCGCCAGCAGCTTCACTCAGGGGATTGAAGCTTTCTTT. It yields the protein CASSFTQGIEAFF.